These T cell receptor beta chains were read from a single sample in a study of human T cells and chemical hapten exposure. MiXCR, run by TCRdb on the RACE reads, gives a single entry per CDR3 protein. The sample has roughly 200,000 distinct CDR3 sequences, under 30% seen once. Here the sequenced sample was whole blood, taken in connection with sensitization to the hapten diphenylcyclopropenone (DPC). Receptor source: a woman in her thirties or forties with alopecia areata. Some clones in this sample may be carry-over from other donors' samples. Each CDR3 is given with its conserved first and last residue. The D gene is left open where the match is weak. Clone size is given for some rows only: seen once, a few or many times, or a class if the clone is expanded.

d_call,clone_size,j_call,v_call,cdr3_aa,cdr3_nt
TRBD1,.,TRBJ1-4,TRBV12-3/TRBV12-4,CASSPGQGAVEKLFF,TGTGCCAGCAGCCCAGGACAGGGGGCGGTCGAAAAACTGTTTTTT
.,few,TRBJ2-1,TRBV7-7,CASSLVFEGKQFF,TGTGCTAGCAGCTTGGTTTTTGAGGGGAAGCAGTTCTTC
.,.,TRBJ2-4,TRBV25-1,CASSLGTRGIQYF,TGTGCCAGCAGTCTCGGGACTCGGGGCATTCAGTACTTC
.,.,TRBJ1-2,TRBV12-3/TRBV12-4,CASSFGGRGGYTF,TGTGCCAGCAGTTTCGGGGGGCGGGGAGGCTACACCTTC
TRBD1,.,TRBJ2-7,TRBV6-2/TRBV6-3,CASTSPGQGAYEQYF,TGTGCCAGCACCTCCCCGGGACAGGGGGCCTACGAGCAGTACTTC
.,few,TRBJ2-1,TRBV20-1,CSASGNYEQFF,TGCAGTGCTAGCGGGAACTATGAGCAGTTCTTC
TRBD1,.,TRBJ2-7,TRBV11-3,CASSPRSTGGYEQYF,TGTGCCAGCAGCCCGAGATCTACAGGGGGCTACGAGCAGTACTTC
.,.,TRBJ1-1,TRBV28,CASSSPGTTMGEAFF,TGTGCCAGCAGTTCCCCGGGGACAACGATGGGCGAAGCTTTCTTT
TRBD1,once,TRBJ1-1,TRBV28,CASSSDRGNTEAFF,TGTGCCAGCAGTTCGGACAGGGGAAACACTGAAGCTTTCTTT
.,few,TRBJ2-1,TRBV9,CASSEGIAYNEQFF,TGTGCCAGCAGCGAGGGGATTGCCTACAATGAGCAGTTCTTC
TRBD2,.,TRBJ2-3,TRBV5-1,CASSSIAGGLTDTQYF,TGCGCCAGCAGCTCGATAGCGGGAGGTTTGACAGATACGCAGTATTTT
TRBD2,.,TRBJ2-1,TRBV6-5,CASSKSGTSGDNEQFF,TGTGCCAGCAGTAAATCTGGGACTAGCGGCGACAATGAGCAGTTCTTC
.,.,TRBJ2-7,TRBV7-2,CASSPTPYEQYF,TGTGCCAGCAGTCCAACTCCGTACGAGCAGTACTTC
.,few,TRBJ2-3,TRBV6-5,CASSRSSTDTQYF,TGTGCCAGCAGTCGGTCCAGCACAGATACGCAGTATTTT
TRBD1,few,TRBJ2-3,TRBV5-6,CAGSTGSTDTQYF,TGTGCCGGTTCGACAGGGAGCACAGATACGCAGTATTTT
.,few,TRBJ1-1,TRBV27,CASRLLGMNTKAFF,TGTGCCAGCAGGCTATTGGGTATGAACACTAAAGCTTTCTTT
TRBD1,few,TRBJ2-7,TRBV11-2,CASSAFGQGAYEQYF,TGTGCCAGCAGCGCTTTCGGACAGGGGGCATACGAGCAGTACTTC
.,few,TRBJ1-1,TRBV5-6,CASSAVPGQARGAFF,TGTGCCAGCAGCGCCGTCCCGGGACAAGCTAGGGGAGCTTTCTTT
.,many,TRBJ2-7,TRBV2,CASSLGSAYEQYF,TGTGCCAGCAGTCTGGGGTCTGCCTACGAGCAGTACTTC
TRBD1,.,TRBJ2-1,TRBV5-6,CASSLQGIPSNNEQFF,TGTGCCAGCAGCTTACAGGGGATCCCCTCTAACAATGAGCAGTTCTTC
TRBD1,few,TRBJ1-5,TRBV29-1,CSVATGQRNQPQHF,TGCAGCGTAGCCACGGGACAGCGGAATCAGCCCCAGCATTTT
.,many,TRBJ2-7,TRBV14,CASSQVIYEQYF,TGTGCCAGCAGCCAAGTCATCTACGAGCAGTACTTC
.,.,TRBJ1-6,TRBV10-3,CAITPDGNSPLHF,TGTGCCATCACCCCGGACGGGAATTCACCCCTCCACTTT
.,few,TRBJ2-1,TRBV28,CASSFRKTNNEQFF,TGTGCCAGCAGTTTCCGAAAAACTAACAATGAGCAGTTCTTC
.,few,TRBJ1-5,TRBV20-1,CSARFQDNQPQHF,TGCAGTGCTAGGTTTCAGGATAATCAGCCCCAGCATTTT